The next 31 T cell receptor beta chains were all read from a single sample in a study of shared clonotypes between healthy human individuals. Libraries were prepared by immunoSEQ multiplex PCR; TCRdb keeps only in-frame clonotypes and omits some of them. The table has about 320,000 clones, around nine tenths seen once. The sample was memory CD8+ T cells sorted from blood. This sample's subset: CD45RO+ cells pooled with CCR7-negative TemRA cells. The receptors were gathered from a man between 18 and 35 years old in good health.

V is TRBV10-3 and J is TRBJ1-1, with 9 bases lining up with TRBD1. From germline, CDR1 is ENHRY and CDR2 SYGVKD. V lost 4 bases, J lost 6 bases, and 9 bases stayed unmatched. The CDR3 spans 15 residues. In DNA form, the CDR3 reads TGTGCCATCAGTGGCCATAGACAGGGGGATTCTGAAGCTTTCTTT. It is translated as CAISGHRQGDSEAFF.

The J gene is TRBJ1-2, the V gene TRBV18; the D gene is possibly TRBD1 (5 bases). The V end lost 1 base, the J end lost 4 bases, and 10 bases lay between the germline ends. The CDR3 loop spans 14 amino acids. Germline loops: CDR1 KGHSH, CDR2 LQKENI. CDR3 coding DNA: TGTGCCAGCTCACCACTGAGGGGTAGCTATGGCTACACCTTC. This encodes CASSPLRGSYGYTF. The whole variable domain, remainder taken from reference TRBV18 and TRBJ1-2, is NAGVMQNPRHLVRRRGQEARLRCSPMKGHSHVYWYRQLPEEGLKFMVYLQKENIIDESGMPKERFSAEFPKEGPSILRIQQVVRGDSAAYFCASSPLRGSYGYTFGSGTRLTVV.

This CDR3 is CASSLAAGGNEQFF. The CDR3 DNA is TGTGCCAGCAGCTTAGCGGCGGGGGGGAATGAGCAGTTCTTC. The rearrangement uses TRBV11-2 and TRBJ2-1; 9 bases fit TRBD2. Germline V lookup: CDR1 SGHAT, CDR2 FQNNGV. The trim removed 1 base at V and 7 bases at J, leaving 2 bases unmatched. CDR3 length: 14 residues.

The CDR3 region is CASLADHRGETQYF. The CDR3, as DNA: TGTGCCAGCCTAGCAGATCACAGGGGAGAGACCCAGTACTTC. The V call is TRBV2, the J call TRBJ2-5; 7 positions agree with TRBD1. The CDR3 totals 14 residues. The germline gives CDR1 SNHLY, CDR2 FYNNEI. The J segment lost 4 bases and the V segment lost 8 bases, leaving 10 bases of the junction unmatched.

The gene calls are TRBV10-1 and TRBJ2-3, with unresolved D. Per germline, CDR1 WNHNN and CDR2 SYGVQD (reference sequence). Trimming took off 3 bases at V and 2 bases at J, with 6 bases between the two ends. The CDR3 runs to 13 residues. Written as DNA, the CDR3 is TGCGCCAGCAGTGAAGCAGTCACAGATACGCAGTATTTT. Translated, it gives CASSEAVTDTQYF.

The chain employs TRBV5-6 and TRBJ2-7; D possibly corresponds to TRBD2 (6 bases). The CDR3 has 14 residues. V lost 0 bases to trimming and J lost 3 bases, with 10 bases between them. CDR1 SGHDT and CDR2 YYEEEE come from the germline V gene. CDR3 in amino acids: CASSLDPRDYEQYF. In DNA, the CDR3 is TGTGCCAGCAGCTTGGACCCGCGGGACTACGAGCAGTACTTC.

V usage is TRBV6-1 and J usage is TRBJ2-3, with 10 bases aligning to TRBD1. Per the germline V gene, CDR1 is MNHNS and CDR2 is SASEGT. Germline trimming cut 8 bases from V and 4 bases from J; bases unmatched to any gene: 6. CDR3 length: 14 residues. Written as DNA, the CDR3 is TGTGCCAGCGAGGGGACAGGGGAGGCAGATACGCAGTATTTT. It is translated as CASEGTGEADTQYF.

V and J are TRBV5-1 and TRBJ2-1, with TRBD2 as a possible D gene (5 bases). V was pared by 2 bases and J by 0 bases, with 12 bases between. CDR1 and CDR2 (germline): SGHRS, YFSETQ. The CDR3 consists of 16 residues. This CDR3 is CASSFPRRYSYNEQFF. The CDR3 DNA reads TGCGCCAGCAGCTTTCCCCGGAGGTACTCCTACAATGAGCAGTTCTTC.

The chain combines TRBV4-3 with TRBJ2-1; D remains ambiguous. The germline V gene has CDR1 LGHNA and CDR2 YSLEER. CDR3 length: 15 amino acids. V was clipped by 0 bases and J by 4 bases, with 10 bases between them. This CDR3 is CASSQDPAGYNEQFF. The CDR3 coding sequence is TGCGCCAGCAGCCAAGATCCCGCAGGTTACAATGAGCAGTTCTTC.

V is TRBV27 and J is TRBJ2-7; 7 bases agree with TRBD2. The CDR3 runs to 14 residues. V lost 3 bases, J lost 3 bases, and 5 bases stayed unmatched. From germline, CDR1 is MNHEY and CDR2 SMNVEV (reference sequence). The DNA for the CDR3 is TGTGCCAGCAGTTTTGCTAGCGGTGACTACGAGCAGTACTTC. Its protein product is CASSFASGDYEQYF.

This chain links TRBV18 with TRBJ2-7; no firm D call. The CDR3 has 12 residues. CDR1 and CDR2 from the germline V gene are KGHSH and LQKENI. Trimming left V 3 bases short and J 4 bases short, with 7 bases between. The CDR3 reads CASSPQNYEQYF. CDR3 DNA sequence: TGTGCCAGCTCACCTCAGAATTACGAGCAGTACTTC.

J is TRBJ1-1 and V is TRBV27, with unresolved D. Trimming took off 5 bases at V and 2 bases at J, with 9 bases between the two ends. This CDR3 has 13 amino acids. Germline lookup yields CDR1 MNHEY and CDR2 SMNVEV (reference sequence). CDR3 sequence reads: CASSTYSNTEAFF. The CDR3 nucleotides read TGTGCCAGCAGTACATACAGTAACACTGAAGCTTTCTTT.

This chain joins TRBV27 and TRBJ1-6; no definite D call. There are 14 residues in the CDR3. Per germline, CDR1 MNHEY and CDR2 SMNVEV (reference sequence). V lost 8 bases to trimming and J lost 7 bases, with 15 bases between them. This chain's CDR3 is CASAHSWENSPLHF. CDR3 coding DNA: TGTGCCAGCGCCCACTCGTGGGAAAATTCACCCCTCCACTTT.

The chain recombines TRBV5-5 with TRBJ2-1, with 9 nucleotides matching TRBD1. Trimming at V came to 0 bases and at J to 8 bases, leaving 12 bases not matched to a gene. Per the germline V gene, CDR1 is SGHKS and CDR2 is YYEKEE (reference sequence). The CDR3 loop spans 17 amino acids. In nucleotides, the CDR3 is TGTGCCAGCAGCTTGGCTTACAGGGGGCCTATCATCGATGAGCAGTTCTTC. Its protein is CASSLAYRGPIIDEQFF.

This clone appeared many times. CDR3 amino acids: CASSPGGFSTDTQYF. DNA of the CDR3: TGTGCCAGCTCACCAGGGGGTTTCAGCACAGATACGCAGTATTTT. The gene calls are TRBV18 and TRBJ2-3, with D perhaps TRBD1 or TRBD2 (5 bases each). V was pared by 2 bases and J by 0 bases, with 9 bases between. From germline, CDR1 is KGHSH and CDR2 LQKENI. CDR3 length: 15 amino acids.

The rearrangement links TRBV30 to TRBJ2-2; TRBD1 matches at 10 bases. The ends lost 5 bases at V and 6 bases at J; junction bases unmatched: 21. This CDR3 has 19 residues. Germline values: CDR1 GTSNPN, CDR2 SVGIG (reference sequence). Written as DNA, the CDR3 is TGTGCCTGGTGGTGGGATGCTCCTCGACAGGGGGCGCTCCCCGGGGAGCTGTTTTTT. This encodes CAWWWDAPRQGALPGELFF.

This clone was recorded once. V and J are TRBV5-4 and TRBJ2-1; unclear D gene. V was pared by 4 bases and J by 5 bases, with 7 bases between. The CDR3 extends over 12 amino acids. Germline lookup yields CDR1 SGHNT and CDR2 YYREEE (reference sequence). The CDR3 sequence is CASSPVNNEQFF. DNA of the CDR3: TGTGCCAGCAGCCCAGTTAACAATGAGCAGTTCTTC.

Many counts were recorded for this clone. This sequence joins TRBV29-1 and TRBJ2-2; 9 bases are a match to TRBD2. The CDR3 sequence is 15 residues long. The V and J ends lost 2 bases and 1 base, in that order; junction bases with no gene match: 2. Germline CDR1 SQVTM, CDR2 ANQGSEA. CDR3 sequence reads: CSVELAGQNTGELFF. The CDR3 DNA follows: TGCAGCGTTGAACTAGCGGGACAGAACACCGGGGAGCTGTTTTTT.

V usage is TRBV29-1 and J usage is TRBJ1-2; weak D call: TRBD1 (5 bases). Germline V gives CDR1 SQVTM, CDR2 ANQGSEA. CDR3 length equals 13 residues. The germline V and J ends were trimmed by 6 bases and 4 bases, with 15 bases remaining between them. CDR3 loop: CSVYREGPYGYTF. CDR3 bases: TGCAGCGTATATCGAGAGGGGCCCTATGGCTACACCTTC.

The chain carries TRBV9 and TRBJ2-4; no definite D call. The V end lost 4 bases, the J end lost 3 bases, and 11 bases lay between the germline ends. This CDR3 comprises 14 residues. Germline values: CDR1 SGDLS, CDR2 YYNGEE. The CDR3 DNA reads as TGTGCCAGCAGCTCCATTGAGGACAAAAACATTCAGTACTTC. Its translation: CASSSIEDKNIQYF.

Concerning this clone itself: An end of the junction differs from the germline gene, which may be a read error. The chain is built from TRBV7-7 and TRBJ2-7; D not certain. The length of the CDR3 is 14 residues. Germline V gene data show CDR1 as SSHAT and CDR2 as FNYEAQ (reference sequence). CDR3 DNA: TGTGCTAGCAGCTTAAAGGGTCCCCGAAGCGAGCAGTACTTC. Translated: CASSLKGPRSEQYF. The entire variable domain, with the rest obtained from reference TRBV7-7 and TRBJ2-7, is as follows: GAGVSQSPRYKVTKRGQDVTLRCDPISSHATLYWYQQALGQGPEFLTYFNYEAQPDKSGLPSDRFSAERPEGSISTLTIQRTEQRDSAMYRCASSLKGPRSEQYFGPGTRLTVT.

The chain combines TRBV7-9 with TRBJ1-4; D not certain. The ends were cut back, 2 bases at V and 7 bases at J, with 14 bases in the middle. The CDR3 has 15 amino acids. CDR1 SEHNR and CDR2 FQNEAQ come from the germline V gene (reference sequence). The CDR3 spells CASSLLWPRGEKLFF. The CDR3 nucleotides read TGTGCCAGCAGCTTACTTTGGCCTCGGGGTGAAAAACTGTTTTTT.

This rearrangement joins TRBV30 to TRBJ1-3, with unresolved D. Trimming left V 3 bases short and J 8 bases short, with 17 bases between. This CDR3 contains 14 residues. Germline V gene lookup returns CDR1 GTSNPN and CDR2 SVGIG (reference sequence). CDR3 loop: CAWRHYGAADTIYF. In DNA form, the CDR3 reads TGTGCCTGGAGACATTATGGAGCGGCAGACACCATATATTTT.

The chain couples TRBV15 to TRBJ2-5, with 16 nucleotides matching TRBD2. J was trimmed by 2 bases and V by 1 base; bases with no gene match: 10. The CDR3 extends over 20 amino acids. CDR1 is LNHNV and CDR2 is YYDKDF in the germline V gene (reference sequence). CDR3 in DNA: TGTGCCACCAGCAGAGGGGCCGGGACTAGCGGGAGGGGAGAGCAAGAGACCCAGTACTTC. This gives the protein CATSRGAGTSGRGEQETQYF.

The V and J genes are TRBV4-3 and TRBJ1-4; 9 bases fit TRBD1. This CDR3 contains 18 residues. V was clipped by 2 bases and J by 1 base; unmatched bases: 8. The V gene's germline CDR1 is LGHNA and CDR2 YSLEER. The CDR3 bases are TGCGCCAGCAGCCAACTTACAGGGGGCCAGGGAACTAATGAAAAACTGTTTTTT. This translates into CASSQLTGGQGTNEKLFF.

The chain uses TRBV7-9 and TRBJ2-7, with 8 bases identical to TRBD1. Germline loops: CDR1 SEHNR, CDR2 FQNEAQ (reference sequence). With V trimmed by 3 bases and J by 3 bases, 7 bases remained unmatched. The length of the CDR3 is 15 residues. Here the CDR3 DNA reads TGTGCCAGCAGCTTTCCGACAGGGGATTACTACGAGCAGTACTTC. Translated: CASSFPTGDYYEQYF.

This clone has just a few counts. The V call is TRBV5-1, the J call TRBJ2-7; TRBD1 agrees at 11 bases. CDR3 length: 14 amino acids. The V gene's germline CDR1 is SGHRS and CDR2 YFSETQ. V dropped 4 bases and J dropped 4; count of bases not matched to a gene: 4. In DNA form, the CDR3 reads TGCGCCAGCAGCCCTGGGACAGGGGGATACGAGCAGTACTTC. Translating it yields CASSPGTGGYEQYF.

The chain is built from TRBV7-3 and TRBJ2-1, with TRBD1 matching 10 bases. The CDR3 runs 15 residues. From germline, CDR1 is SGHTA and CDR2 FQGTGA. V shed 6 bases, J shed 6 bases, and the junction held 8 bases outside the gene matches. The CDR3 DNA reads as TGTGCCAGCAGTAACCGGGACAGGGGAATCAATGAGCAGTTCTTC. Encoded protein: CASSNRDRGINEQFF.

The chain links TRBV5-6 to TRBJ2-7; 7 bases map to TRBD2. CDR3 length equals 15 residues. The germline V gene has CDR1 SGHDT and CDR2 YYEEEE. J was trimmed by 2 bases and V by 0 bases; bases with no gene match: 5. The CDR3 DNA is TGTGCCAGCAGCTTGGGCGGGGGAGGTCCCTACGAGCAGTACTTC. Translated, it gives CASSLGGGGPYEQYF.

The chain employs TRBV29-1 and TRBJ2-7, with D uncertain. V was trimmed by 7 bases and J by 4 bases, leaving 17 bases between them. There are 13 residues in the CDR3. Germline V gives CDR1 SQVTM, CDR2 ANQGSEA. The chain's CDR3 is CSAFMSLGYEQYF. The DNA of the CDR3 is TGCAGCGCCTTCATGTCCCTAGGGTACGAGCAGTACTTC.

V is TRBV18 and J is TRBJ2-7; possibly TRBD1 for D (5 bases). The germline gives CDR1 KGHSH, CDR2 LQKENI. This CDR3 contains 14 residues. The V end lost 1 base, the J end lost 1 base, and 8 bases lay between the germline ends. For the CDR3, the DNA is TGTGCCAGCTCACCACATCCAGGGTCCTACGAGCAGTACTTC. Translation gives CASSPHPGSYEQYF.